The T cell receptor beta chain under discussion was sequenced for a study of shared clonotypes between healthy human individuals. Study-wide points: For naive CD4 cells, roughly 5% of clonotypes were shared across a handful of donors. On the whole, naive subsets had larger estimated richness than memory subsets had.

The CDR3 loop spans 15 amino acids. CDR1 and CDR2 (germline): SGHRS, YFSETQ. Losses at the gene ends were 4 bases for V and 4 bases for J; bases not matched to a gene: 8. Some clones are missing from TCRdb's copy, which holds only in-frame ones; the method was immunoSEQ multiplex PCR. The table shows 100,000 to 120,000 clones, with around 68% occurring only once. In the case of this clone: Its antigen is unknown.

This clonotype was obtained from a woman aged 25 to 39 in good health. This sequence joins TRBV5-1 and TRBJ2-3; TRBD2 matches 8 bases. Sample: memory CD8+ T cells sorted from blood. Subset denoted: CD45RO+ cells pooled with CCR7-negative TemRA cells. DNA of the CDR3: TGCGCCAGCAGCGCATCCGGGACTAGATCAGATACGCAGTATTTT. Protein product: CASSASGTRSDTQYF.